This T cell receptor beta chain was captured by sequencing in a study of OX40 agonist ivuxolimab in advanced cancers. The assay was immunoSEQ multiplex PCR, and TCRdb's table has in-frame clones only and misses some. The sample contains around 28,000 clones, approximately 84% of which appear only once. V shed 4 bases and J shed 3 bases, with 3 bases lying between them. Germline V gene sequence: CDR1 SNHLY, CDR2 FYNNEI. CDR3 length: 12 residues. The chain recombines TRBV2 with TRBJ2-2; D not resolved. This TCR came from an adult with an advanced solid tumor such as melanoma, head and neck, liver or kidney cancer. The sample consisted of CD4+ or CD8+ T cells sorted from blood, taken in a trial of the OX40 agonist ivuxolimab. This CDR3 reads CASSVDTGELFF. The CDR3 DNA is TGTGCCAGCAGTGTTGACACCGGGGAGCTGTTTTTT.